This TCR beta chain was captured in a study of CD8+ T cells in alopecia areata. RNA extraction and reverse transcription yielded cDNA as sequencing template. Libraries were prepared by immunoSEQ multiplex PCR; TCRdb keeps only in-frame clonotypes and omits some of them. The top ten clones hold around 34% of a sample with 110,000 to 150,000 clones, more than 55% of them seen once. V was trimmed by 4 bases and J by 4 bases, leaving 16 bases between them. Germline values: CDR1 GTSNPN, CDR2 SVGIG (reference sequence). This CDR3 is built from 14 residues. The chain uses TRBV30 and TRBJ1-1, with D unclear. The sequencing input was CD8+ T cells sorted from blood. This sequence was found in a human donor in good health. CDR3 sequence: CAWTASPGPTEAFF. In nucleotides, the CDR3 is TGTGCCTGGACCGCATCCCCGGGCCCCACTGAAGCTTTCTTT.